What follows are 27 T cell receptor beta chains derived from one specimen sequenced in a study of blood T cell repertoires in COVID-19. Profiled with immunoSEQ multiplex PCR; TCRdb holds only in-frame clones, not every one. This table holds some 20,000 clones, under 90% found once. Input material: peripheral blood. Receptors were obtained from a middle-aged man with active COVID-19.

The CDR3 sequence: CASSLGKAYREHNQPQHF. CDR3 in DNA: TGTGCCAGCAGCTTAGGTAAAGCATATAGGGAGCACAATCAGCCCCAGCATTTT. The chain employs TRBV7-8 and TRBJ1-5, with D unclear. The V and J ends lost 1 base and 3 bases respectively, with 19 bases between them. CDR3 length equals 18 residues. Per the germline V gene, CDR1 is SGHVS and CDR2 is FQNEAQ.

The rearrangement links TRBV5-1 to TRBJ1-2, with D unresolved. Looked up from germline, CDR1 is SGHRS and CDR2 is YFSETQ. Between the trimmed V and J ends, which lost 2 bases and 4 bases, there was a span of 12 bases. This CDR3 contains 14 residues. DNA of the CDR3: TGCGCCAGCAGCTTATCGGTCGGGAGCTATGGCTACACCTTC. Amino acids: CASSLSVGSYGYTF.

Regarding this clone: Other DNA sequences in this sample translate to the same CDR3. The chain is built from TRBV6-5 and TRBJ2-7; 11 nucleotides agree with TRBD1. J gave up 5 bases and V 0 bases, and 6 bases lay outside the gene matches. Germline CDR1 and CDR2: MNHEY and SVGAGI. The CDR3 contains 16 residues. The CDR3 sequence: CASSYSKDRGHDEQYF. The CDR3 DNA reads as TGTGCCAGCAGTTACTCGAAGGACAGGGGGCATGACGAGCAGTACTTC.

The CDR3 sequence: CASRDSENSPLHF. The DNA for the CDR3 is TGTGCCAGCAGGGACAGCGAGAATTCACCCCTCCACTTT. V is TRBV12-3 or TRBV12-4 and J is TRBJ1-6; a weak D match, TRBD1 (6 bases). The CDR3 is 13 residues long. V was clipped by 6 bases and J by 7 bases, with 10 bases between them.

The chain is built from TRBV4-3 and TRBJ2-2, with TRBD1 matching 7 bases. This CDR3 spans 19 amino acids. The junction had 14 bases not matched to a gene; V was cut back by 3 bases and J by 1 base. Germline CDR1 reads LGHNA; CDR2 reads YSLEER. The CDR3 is CASSQAFFPGQMNTGELFF. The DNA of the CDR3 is TGCGCCAGCAGCCAGGCTTTTTTCCCGGGACAGATGAACACCGGGGAGCTGTTTTTT.

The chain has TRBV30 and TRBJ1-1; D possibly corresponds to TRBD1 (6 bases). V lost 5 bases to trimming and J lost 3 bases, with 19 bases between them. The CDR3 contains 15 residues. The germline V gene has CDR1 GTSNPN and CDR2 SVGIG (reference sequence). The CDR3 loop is CAWGGLGRVYTEAFF. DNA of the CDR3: TGTGCCTGGGGGGGGCTGGGCAGGGTCTACACTGAAGCTTTCTTT.

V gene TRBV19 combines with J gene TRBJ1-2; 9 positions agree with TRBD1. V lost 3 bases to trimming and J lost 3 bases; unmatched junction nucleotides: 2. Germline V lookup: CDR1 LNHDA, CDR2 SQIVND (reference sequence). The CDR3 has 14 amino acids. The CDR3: CASSMDRGDYGYTF. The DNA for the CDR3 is TGTGCCAGTAGTATGGACAGGGGTGACTATGGCTACACCTTC.

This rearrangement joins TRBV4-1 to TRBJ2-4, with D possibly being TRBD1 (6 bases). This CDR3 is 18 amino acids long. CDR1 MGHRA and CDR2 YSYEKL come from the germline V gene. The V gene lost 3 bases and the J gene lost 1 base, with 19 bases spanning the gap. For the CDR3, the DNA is TGCGCCAGCAGCCACCTCCTGAGGCAGGGGTTCGCCAAAAACATTCAGTACTTC. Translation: CASSHLLRQGFAKNIQYF.

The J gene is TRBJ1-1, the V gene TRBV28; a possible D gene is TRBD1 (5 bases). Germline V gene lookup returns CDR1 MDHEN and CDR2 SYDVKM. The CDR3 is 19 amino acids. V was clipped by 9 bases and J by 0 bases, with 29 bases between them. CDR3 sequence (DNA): TGTGCCAGTGCTTTACCTTACGGCAGTGGGGGGTCGGTGAACACTGAAGCTTTCTTT. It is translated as CASALPYGSGGSVNTEAFF.

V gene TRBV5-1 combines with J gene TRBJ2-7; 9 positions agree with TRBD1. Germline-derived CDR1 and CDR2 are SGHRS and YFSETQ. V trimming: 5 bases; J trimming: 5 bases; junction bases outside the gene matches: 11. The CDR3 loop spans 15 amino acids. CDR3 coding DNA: TGCGCCAGCAGGAGGACCCGGGACAGGGCCGACGAGCAGTACTTC. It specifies CASRRTRDRADEQYF.

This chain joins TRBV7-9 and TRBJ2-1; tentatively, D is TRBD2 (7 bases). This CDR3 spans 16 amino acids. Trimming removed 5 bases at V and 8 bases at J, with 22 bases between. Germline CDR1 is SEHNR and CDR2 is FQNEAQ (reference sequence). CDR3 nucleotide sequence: TGTGCCAGCAGCCAGAGGTTCGGGGGGCCTTTTGATGAGCAGTTCTTC. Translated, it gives CASSQRFGGPFDEQFF. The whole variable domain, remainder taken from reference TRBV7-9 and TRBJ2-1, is DTGVSQNPRHKITKRGQNVTFRCDPISEHNRLYWYRQTLGQGPEFLTYFQNEAQLEKSRLLSDRFSAERPKGSFSTLEIQRTEQGDSAMYLCASSQRFGGPFDEQFFGPGTRLTVL.

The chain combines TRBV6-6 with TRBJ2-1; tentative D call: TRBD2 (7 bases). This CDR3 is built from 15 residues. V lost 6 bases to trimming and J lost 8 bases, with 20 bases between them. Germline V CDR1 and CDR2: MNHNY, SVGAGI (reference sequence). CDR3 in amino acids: CASRSQGGAIDEQFF. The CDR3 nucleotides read TGTGCCAGCAGATCACAAGGGGGGGCGATTGATGAGCAGTTCTTC.

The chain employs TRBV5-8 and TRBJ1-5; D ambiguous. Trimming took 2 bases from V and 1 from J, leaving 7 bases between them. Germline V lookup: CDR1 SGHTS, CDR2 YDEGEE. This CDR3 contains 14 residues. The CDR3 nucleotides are TGTGCCAGCAGCTTTAGAATGAGCAATCAGCCCCAGCATTTT. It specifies CASSFRMSNQPQHF.

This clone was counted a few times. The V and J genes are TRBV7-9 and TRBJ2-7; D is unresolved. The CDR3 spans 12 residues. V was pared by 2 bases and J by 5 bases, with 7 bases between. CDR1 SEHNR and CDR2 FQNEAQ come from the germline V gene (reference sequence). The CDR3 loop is CASSLYNDEQYF. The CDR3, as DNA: TGTGCCAGCAGCTTATACAACGACGAGCAGTACTTC.

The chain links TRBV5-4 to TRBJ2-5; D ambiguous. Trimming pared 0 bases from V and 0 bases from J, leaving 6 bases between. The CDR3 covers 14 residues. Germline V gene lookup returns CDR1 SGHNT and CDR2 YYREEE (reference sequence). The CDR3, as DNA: TGTGCCAGCAGCTTGGCCCAGTACCAAGAGACCCAGTACTTC. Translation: CASSLAQYQETQYF.

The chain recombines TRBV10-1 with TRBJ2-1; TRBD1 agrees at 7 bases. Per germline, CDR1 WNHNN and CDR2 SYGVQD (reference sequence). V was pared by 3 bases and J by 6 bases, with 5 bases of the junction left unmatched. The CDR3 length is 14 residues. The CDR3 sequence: CASSEPGTANEQFF. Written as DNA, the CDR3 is TGCGCCAGCAGTGAACCAGGGACAGCCAATGAGCAGTTCTTC.

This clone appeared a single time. CDR3 sequence (DNA): TGTGCCAGCAGCAAAGGCGGCGGGGGCTCCTACAATGAGCAGTTCTTC. Amino acids: CASSKGGGGSYNEQFF. The V gene is TRBV3-1 (or the pseudogene TRBV3-2), the J gene TRBJ2-1; TRBD2 matches at 7 bases. V was clipped by 5 bases and J by 0 bases; unmatched bases: 7. This CDR3 region has 16 residues. Germline V gene lookup returns CDR1 LGHDT and CDR2 YNNKEL (reference sequence).

The DNA for the CDR3 is TGTGCCAGTAGGCTTAGCGGGGGCCGTGTCGACACAGATACGCAGTATTTT. This gives the protein CASRLSGGRVDTDTQYF. The genes are TRBV19 and TRBJ2-3; 9 bases are a match to TRBD2. Trimming cost V 6 bases and J 2 bases; bases outside gene matches: 12. This CDR3 spans 17 amino acids. CDR1 and CDR2 from the germline V gene are LNHDA and SQIVND (reference sequence). The whole variable domain, remainder taken from reference TRBV19 and TRBJ2-3, is DGGITQSPKYLFRKEGQNVTLSCEQNLNHDAMYWYRQDPGQGLRLIYYSQIVNDFQKGDIAEGYSVSREKKESFPLTVTSAQKNPTAFYLCASRLSGGRVDTDTQYFGPGTRLTVL.

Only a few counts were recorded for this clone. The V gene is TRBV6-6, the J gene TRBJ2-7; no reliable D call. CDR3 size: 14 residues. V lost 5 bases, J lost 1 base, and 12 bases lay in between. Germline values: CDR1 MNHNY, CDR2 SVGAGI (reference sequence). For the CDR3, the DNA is TGTGCCAGCAGTCCTACGACACCTTCCTACGAGCAGTACTTC. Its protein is CASSPTTPSYEQYF.

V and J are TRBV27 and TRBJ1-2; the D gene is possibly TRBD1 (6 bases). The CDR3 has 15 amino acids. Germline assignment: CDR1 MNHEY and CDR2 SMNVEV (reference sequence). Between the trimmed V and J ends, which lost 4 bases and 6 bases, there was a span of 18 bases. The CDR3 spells CASSYDIAGADGYTF. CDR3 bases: TGTGCCAGCAGTTATGACATTGCAGGGGCGGATGGCTACACCTTC.

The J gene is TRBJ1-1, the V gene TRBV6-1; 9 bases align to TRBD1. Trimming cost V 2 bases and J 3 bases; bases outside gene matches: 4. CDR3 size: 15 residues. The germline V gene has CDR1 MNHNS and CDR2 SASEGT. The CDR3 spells CASSELDRGYTEAFF. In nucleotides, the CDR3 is TGTGCCAGCAGTGAATTGGACAGGGGATACACTGAAGCTTTCTTT.

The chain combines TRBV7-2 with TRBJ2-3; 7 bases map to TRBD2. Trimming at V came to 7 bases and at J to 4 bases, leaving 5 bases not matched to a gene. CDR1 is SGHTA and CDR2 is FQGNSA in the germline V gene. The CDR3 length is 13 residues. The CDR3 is CASTETSPDTQYF. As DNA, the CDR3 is TGTGCCAGCACCGAGACTAGCCCAGATACGCAGTATTTT.

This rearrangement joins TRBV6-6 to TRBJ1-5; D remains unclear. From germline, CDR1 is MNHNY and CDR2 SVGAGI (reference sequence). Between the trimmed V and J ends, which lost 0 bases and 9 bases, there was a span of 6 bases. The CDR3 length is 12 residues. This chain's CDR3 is CASSYSSGPQHF. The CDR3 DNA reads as TGTGCCAGCAGTTACTCGTCAGGGCCCCAGCATTTT.

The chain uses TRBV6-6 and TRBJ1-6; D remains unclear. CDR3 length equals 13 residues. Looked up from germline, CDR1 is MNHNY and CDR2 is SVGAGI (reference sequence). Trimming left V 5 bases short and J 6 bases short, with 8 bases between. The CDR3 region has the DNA TGTGCCAGCAGTATAATCCTTAATTCACCCCTCCACTTT. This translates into CASSIILNSPLHF.

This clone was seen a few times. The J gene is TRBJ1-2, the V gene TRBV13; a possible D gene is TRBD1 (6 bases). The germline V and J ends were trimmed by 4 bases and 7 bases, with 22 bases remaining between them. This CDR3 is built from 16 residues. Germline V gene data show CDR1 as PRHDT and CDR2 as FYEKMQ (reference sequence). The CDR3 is CASSCRTDEGLCGYTF. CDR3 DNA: TGTGCCAGCAGCTGCCGGACAGACGAGGGGCTATGTGGCTACACCTTC.

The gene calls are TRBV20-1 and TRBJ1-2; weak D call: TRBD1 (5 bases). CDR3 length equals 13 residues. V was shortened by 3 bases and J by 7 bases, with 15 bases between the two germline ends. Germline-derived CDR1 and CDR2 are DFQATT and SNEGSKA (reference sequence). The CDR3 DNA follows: TGCAGTGCTAGTATGTGGCAGGGAGGTGGCTACACCTTC. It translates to CSASMWQGGGYTF.

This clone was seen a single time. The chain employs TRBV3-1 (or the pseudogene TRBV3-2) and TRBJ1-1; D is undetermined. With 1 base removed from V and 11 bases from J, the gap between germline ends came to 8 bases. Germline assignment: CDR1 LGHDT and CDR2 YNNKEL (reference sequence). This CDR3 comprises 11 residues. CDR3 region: CASSQGGSAFF. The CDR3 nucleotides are TGTGCCAGCAGCCAAGGAGGTTCGGCTTTCTTT.